This section outlines one TCR beta chain sequence together with its context. The data were obtained in a study of blood T cells in healthy people across ages. A sample-barcoded 5' primer and a J-beta primer mix were used in a second PCR of roughly 6 to 11 cycles. TCRdb analysed the 5' RACE reads with MiXCR anew, one entry per CDR3 protein. The sample yields about 1.4 million distinct CDR3 sequences, approximately 59% seen once. What was sequenced was blood. This sequence was found in a man aged 18 to 29 in good health.

The chain's CDR3 is CAIAVTGRQETQYF. CDR3 sequence (DNA): TGTGCCATCGCCGTAACGGGCCGTCAAGAGACCCAGTACTTC. The chain combines TRBV3-1 with TRBJ2-5; no clear D. The germline gives CDR1 LGHDT, CDR2 YNNKEL (reference sequence). V dropped 10 bases and J dropped 2 bases, with 17 bases sitting between them. The CDR3 extends over 14 amino acids.